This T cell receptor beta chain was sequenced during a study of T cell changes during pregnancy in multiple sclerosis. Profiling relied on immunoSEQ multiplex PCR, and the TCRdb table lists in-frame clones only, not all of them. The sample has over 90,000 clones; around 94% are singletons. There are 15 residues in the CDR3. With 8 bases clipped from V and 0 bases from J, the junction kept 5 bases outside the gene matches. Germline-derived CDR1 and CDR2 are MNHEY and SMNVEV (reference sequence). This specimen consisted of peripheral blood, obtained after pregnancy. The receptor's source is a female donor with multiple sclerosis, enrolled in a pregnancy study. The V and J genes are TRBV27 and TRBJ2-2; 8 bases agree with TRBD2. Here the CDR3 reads CASAKGLANTGELFF. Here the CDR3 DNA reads TGTGCCAGCGCGAAGGGACTAGCGAACACCGGGGAGCTGTTTTTT.